This T cell receptor beta chain was identified in a study of monozygotic twins with inflammatory bowel disease. Study observations and caveats: A lone strong IBD-associated signal or clonotype found no support. Background noise in patient repertoires may stem from differing immunosuppressive treatments. Compared with healthy twins, IBD patients shared fewer clonotypes with others, especially with disease activity.

As regards this clonotype: What it binds is not known.

TCRdb reprocessed the 5' RACE reads and reports one entry per CDR3 protein, with no DNA. The clone table shows more than 95,000 distinct CDR3 sequences, with the ten largest holding 1.5% to 2%. The clonotype comes from a human donor with ulcerative colitis or Crohn's disease, or a healthy co-twin of an affected twin (not recorded which). The sequencing input was blood.

The CDR3 sequence is CASSQDREYNEQFF. The chain links TRBV7-9 to TRBJ2-1; the D call from TCRdb, TRBD1, cannot be confirmed without DNA. The CDR3 runs 14 residues. Germline CDR1 is SEHNR and CDR2 is FQNEAQ (reference sequence).